A single sample is the source of the 2 T cell receptor beta chains below, sequenced in a study of blood T cell repertoires in COVID-19. Libraries were prepared by immunoSEQ multiplex PCR; TCRdb keeps only in-frame clonotypes and omits some of them. Of 150,000 to 200,000 clones in the sample, around 85% are singletons; the top ten hold around 2.3%. The sequencing input was peripheral blood. These TCRs come from a man between 70 and 80 years old with active or convalescent COVID-19.

The rearrangement uses TRBV28 and TRBJ1-2; 7 positions agree with TRBD1. CDR1 and CDR2 (germline): MDHEN, SYDVKM. This CDR3 is 14 amino acids long. The ends lost 6 bases at V and 0 bases at J; junction bases unmatched: 4. The CDR3 reads CASRRQGPNYGYTF. The CDR3 DNA follows: TGTGCCAGCAGGAGACAGGGCCCTAACTATGGCTACACCTTC.

CDR3 in amino acids: CASSGGTPQETQYF. The CDR3 nucleotides are TGTGCCAGCAGTGGAGGGACACCCCAAGAGACCCAGTACTTC. The chain recombines TRBV2 with TRBJ2-5; TRBD1 is a possible D gene (6 bases). CDR3 size: 14 residues. V shed 4 bases and J shed 1 base, with 10 bases lying between them. Germline assignment: CDR1 SNHLY and CDR2 FYNNEI.